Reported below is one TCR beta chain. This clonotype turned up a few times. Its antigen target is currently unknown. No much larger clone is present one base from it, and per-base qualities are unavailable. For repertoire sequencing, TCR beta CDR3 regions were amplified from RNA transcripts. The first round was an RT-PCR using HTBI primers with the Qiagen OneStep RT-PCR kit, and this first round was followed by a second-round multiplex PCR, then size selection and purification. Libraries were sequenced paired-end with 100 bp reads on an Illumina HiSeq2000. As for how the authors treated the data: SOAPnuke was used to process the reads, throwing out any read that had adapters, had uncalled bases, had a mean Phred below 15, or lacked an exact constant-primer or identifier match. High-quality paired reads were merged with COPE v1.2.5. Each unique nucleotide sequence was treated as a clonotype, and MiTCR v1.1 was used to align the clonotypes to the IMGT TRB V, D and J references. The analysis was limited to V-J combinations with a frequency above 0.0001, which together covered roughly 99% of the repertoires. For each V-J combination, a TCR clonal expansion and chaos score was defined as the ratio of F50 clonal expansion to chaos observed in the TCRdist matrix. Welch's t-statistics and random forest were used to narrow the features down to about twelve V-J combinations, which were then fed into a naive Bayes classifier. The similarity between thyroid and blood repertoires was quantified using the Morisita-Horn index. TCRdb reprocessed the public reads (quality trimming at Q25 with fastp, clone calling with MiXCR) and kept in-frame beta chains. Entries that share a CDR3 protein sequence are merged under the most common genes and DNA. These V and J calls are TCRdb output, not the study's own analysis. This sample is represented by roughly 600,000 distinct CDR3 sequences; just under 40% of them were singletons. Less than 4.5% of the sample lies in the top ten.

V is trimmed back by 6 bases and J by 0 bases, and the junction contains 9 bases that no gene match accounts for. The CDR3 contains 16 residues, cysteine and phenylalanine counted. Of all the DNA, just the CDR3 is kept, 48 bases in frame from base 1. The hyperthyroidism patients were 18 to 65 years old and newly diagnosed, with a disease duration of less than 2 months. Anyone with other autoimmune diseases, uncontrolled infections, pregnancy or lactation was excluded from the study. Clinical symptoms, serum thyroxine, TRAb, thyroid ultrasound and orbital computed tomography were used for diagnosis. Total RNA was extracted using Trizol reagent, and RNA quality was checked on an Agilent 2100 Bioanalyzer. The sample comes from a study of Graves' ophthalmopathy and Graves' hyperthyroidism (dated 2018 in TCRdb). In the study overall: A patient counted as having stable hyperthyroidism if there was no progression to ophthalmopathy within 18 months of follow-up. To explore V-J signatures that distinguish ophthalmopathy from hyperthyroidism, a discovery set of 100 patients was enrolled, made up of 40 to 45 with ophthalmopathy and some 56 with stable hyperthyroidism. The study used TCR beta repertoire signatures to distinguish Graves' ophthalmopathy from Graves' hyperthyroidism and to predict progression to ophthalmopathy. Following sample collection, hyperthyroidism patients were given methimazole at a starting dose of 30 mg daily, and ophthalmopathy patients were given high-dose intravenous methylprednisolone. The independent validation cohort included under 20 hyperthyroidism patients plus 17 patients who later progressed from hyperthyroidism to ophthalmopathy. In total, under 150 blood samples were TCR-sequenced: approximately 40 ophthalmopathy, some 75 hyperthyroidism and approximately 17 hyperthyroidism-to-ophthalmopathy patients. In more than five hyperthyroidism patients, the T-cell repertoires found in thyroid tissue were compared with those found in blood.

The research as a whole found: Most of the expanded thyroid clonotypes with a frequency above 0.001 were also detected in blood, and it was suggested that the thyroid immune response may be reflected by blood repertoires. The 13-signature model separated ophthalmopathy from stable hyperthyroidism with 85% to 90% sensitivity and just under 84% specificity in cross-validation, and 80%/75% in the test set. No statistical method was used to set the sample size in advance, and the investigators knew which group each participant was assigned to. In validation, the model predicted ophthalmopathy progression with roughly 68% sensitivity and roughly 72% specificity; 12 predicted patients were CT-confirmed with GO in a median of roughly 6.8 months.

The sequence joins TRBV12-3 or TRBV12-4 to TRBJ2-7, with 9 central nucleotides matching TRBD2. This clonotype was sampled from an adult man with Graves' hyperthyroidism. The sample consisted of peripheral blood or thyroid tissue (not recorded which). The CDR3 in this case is CASRYYSGSGSYEQYF. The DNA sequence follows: TGTGCCAGCAGGTATTATAGCGGGAGTGGCTCCTACGAGCAGTACTTC.